The 4 T cell receptor beta chains below were found in one sample sequenced in a study of cytomegalovirus exposure and HLA in healthy donors. The study ran its PCR with 60 Vbeta and 13 Jbeta primers. Clones were read by immunoSEQ multiplex PCR, and TCRdb kept only the in-frame ones, dropping some. This table holds 180,000 or so clones, around 85% found once. The sample was PBMCs. These receptor sequences come from a man in his late teens or twenties in good health and CMV-seropositive.

This rearrangement joins TRBV6-4 to TRBJ2-1; 9 bases line up with TRBD1. Germline-derived CDR1 and CDR2 are MRHNA and SNTAGT. The CDR3 loop spans 14 amino acids. V shed 3 bases, J shed 6 bases, and the junction held 3 bases outside the gene matches. CDR3 sequence reads: CASSETGGSNEQFF. The DNA for the CDR3 is TGTGCCAGCAGTGAGACAGGGGGGAGCAATGAGCAGTTCTTC.

This clone was seen only once. The genes are TRBV7-9 and TRBJ1-3; TRBD1 aligns across 7 bases. This CDR3 region has 13 residues. The V and J ends lost 6 bases and 4 bases, in that order; junction bases with no gene match: 3. Germline loops: CDR1 SEHNR, CDR2 FQNEAQ (reference sequence). DNA for the CDR3: TGTGCCAGCAGGACAGGGCTCGGAAACACCATATATTTT. Its translation: CASRTGLGNTIYF.

V gene TRBV5-1 combines with J gene TRBJ2-1; 15 nucleotides match TRBD2. The ends lost 3 bases at V and 5 bases at J; junction bases unmatched: 12. Germline CDR1 is SGHRS and CDR2 is YFSETQ. The CDR3 sequence is 19 residues long. The CDR3 DNA is TGCGCCAGCAGCTCGACCCATGGACTAGCGGGGGGGCGGCACAATGAGCAGTTCTTC. This sequence encodes CASSSTHGLAGGRHNEQFF. Full variable domain (missing parts from reference TRBV5-1 and TRBJ2-1): KAGVTQTPRYLIKTRGQQVTLSCSPISGHRSVSWYQQTPGQGLQFLFEYFSETQRNKGNFPGRFSGRQFSNSRSEMNVSTLELGDSALYLCASSSTHGLAGGRHNEQFFGPGTRLTVL.

The rearrangement joins TRBV19 to TRBJ1-1; weak D call: TRBD1 (5 bases). The CDR3 contains 13 residues. Trimming removed 7 bases from V and 0 bases from J, with 9 bases in between. Per the germline V gene, CDR1 is LNHDA and CDR2 is SQIVND (reference sequence). Here the CDR3 reads CASNRLMNTEAFF. CDR3 DNA sequence: TGTGCCAGTAACAGGCTAATGAACACTGAAGCTTTCTTT.